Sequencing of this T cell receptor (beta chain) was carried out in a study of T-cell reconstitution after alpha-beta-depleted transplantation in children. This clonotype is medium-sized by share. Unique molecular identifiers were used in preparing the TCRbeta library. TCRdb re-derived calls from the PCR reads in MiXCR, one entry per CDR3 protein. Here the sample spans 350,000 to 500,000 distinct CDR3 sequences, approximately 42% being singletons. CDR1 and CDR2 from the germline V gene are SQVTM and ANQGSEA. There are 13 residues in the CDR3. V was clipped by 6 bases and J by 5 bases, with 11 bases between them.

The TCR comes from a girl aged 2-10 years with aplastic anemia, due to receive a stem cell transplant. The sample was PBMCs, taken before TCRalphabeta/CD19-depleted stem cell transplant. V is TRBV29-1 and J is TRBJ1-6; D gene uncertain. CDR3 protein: CSVSEGNNSPLHF. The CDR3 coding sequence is TGCAGCGTCTCAGAGGGTAATAATTCACCCCTCCACTTT.